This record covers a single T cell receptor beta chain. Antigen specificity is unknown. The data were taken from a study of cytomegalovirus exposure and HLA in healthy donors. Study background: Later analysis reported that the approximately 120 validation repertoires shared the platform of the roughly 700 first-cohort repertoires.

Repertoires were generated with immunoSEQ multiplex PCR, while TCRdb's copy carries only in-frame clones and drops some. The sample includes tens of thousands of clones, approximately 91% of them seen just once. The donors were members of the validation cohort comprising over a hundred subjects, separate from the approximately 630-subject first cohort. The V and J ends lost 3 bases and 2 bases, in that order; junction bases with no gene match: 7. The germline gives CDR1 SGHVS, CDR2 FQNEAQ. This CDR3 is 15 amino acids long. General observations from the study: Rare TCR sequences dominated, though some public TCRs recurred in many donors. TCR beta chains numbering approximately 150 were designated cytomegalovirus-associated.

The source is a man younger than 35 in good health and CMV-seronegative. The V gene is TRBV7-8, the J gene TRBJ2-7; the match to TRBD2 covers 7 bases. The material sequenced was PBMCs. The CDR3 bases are TGTGCCAGCAGCTTTCCTCTAGCGGAGACCTACGAGCAGTACTTC. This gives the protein CASSFPLAETYEQYF.